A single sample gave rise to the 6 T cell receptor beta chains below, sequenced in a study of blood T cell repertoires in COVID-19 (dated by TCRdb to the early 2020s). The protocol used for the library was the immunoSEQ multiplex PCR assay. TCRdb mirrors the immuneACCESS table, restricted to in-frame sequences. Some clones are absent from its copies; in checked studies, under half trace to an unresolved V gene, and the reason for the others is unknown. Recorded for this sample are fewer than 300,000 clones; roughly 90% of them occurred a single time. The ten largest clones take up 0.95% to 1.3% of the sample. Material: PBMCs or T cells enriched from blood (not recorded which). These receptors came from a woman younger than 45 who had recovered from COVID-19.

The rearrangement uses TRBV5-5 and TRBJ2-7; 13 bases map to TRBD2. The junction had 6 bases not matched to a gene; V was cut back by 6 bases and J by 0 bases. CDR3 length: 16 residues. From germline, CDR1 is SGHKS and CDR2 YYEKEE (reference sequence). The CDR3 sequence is CASTWGLAGSSYEQYF. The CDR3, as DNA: TGTGCCAGCACCTGGGGACTAGCGGGGAGCTCCTACGAGCAGTACTTC.

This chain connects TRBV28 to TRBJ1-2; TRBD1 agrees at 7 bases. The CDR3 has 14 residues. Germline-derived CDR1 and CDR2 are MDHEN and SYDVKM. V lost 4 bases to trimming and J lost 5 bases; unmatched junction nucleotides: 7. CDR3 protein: CASSSSGTDYGYTF. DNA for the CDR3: TGTGCCAGCAGTTCATCCGGGACAGATTATGGCTACACCTTC.

The CDR3 DNA is TGTGCCAGCAGTTTCGGGGCGTTGGGACAGTTTAATGAAAAACTGTTTTTT. Translation gives CASSFGALGQFNEKLFF. The chain carries TRBV28 and TRBJ1-4; 7 bases fit TRBD1. CDR3 length: 17 residues. CDR1 and CDR2 (germline): MDHEN, SYDVKM. V lost 3 bases to trimming and J lost 4 bases; unmatched junction nucleotides: 11.

CDR3 bases: TGTGCCAGCAGTTATGCGGGGGGCCCCCTGTTCTTC. The encoded protein is CASSYAGGPLFF. The rearrangement joins TRBV12-3 or TRBV12-4 to TRBJ2-1, with TRBD2 matching 8 bases. The CDR3 extends over 12 amino acids. Losses at the gene ends were 4 bases for V and 15 bases for J; bases not matched to a gene: 8.

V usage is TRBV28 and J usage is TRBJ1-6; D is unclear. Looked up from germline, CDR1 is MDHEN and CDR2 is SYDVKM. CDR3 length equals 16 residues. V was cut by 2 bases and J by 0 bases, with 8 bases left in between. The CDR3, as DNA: TGTGCCAGCAGTTTAATGCGGAGCTCCTATAATTCACCCCTCCACTTT. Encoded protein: CASSLMRSSYNSPLHF. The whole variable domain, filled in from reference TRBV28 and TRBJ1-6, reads DVKVTQSSRYLVKRTGEKVFLECVQDMDHENMFWYRQDPGLGLRLIYFSYDVKMKEKGDIPEGYSVSREKKERFSLILESASTNQTSMYLCASSLMRSSYNSPLHFGNGTRLTVT.

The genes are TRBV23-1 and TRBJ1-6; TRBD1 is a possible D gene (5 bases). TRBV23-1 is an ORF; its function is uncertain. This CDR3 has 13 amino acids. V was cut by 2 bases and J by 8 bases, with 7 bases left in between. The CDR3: CASSQPGYSPLHF. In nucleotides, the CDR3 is TGCGCCAGCAGTCAACCAGGGTATTCACCCCTCCACTTT.